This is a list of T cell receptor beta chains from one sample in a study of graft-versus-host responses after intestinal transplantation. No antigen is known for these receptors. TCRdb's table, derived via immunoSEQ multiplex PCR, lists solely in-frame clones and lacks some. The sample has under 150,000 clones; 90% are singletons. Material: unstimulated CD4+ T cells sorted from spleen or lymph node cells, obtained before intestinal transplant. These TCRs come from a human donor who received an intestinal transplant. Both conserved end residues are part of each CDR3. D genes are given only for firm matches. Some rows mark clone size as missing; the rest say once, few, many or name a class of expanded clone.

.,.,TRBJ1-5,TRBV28,CASSSRAGYNQPQHF,TGTGCCAGCAGTTCGAGGGCGGGTTACAATCAGCCCCAGCATTTT
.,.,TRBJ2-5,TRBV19,CASTKSPHQETQYF,TGTGCCAGTACCAAATCCCCCCACCAAGAGACCCAGTACTTC
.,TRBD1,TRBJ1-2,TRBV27,CASSFLDRGFYGYTF,TGTGCCAGCAGTTTTCTTGACAGGGGGTTTTATGGCTACACCTTC
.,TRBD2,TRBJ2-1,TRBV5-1,CASNLTPGTSGTYEQFF,TGCGCCAGCAACCTCACCCCCGGGACTAGCGGAACTTATGAGCAGTTCTTC
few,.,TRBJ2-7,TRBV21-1,CASSCVRGSYEQYF,TGTGCCAGCAGCTGTGTCAGGGGTAGCTACGAGCAGTACTTC
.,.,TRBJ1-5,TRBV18,CASSPSTENQPQHF,TGTGCCAGCTCACCCTCGACAGAGAATCAGCCCCAGCATTTT
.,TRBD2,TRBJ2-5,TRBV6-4,CASSDGLGQETQYF,TGTGCCAGCAGTGACGGACTAGGGCAAGAGACCCAGTACTTC
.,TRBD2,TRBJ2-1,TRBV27,CASSFVLAGSNEQFF,TGTGCCAGCAGTTTTGTCCTAGCGGGTTCCAATGAGCAGTTCTTC
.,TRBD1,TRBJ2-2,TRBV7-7,CASSSGTANTGELFF,TGTGCCAGCAGTTCCGGGACAGCGAACACCGGGGAGCTGTTTTTT
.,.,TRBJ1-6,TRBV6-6,CASSLDRTNSPLHF,TGTGCCAGCAGTCTCGACAGGACCAATTCACCCCTCCACTTT
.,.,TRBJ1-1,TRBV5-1,CASSPDEGRGSTEAFF,TGCGCCAGCAGCCCGGACGAGGGTAGAGGTAGCACTGAAGCTTTCTTT
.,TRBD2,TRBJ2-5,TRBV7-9,CASSPAGGFQETQYF,TGTGCCAGCAGCCCAGCGGGGGGATTCCAAGAGACCCAGTACTTC
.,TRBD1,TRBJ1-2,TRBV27,CASSSDRVHGYTF,TGTGCCAGCAGTTCCGACAGGGTACATGGCTACACCTTC
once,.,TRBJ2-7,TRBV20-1,CSVRSSYEQYF,TGCAGCGTACGGAGCTCCTACGAGCAGTACTTC
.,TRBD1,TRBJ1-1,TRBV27,CASSPGQGRGNTEAFF,TGTGCCAGCAGTCCGGGACAGGGTCGGGGAAACACTGAAGCTTTCTTT
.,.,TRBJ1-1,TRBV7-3,CASRKQAATEAFF,TGTGCCAGCAGAAAACAGGCGGCAACTGAAGCTTTCTTT
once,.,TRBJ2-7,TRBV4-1,CASSQGAGSYEQYF,TGCGCCAGCAGCCAGGGAGCCGGCTCCTACGAGCAGTACTTC
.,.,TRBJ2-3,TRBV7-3,CASSSRRTEDEQYF,TGTGCCAGCAGCTCAAGACGGACAGAAGACGAGCAGTATTTT
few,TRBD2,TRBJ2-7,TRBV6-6,CASHRGAGIGYEQYF,TGTGCCAGTCATCGTGGAGCGGGGATTGGCTACGAGCAGTACTTC
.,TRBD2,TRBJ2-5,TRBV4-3,CASSQRLAGGAETQYF,TGCGCCAGCAGCCAGAGACTAGCGGGGGGGGCGGAGACCCAGTACTTC
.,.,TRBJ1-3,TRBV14,CASSQGRNTIYF,TGTGCCAGCAGCCAAGGGAGGAACACCATATATTTT
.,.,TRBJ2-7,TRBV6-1,CASSPTLFSEQYF,TGTGCCAGCAGTCCCACCCTATTCTCCGAGCAGTACTTC
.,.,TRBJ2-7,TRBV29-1,CSVETPGHYEQYF,TGCAGCGTTGAAACTCCGGGACACTACGAGCAGTACTTC
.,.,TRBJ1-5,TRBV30,CAWSVKVRGINQPQHF,TGTGCCTGGAGTGTAAAGGTCCGGGGGATCAATCAGCCCCAGCATTTT
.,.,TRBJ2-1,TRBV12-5,CASGLIQGSYNEQFF,TGTGCTAGTGGTTTGATTCAGGGAAGCTACAATGAGCAGTTCTTC
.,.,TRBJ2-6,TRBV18,CASSPLEVSGANVLTF,TGTGCCAGCTCACCACTAGAGGTCTCTGGGGCCAACGTCCTGACTTTC
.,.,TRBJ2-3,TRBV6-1,CASSEPAGANTQYF,TGTGCCAGCAGTGAACCTGCTGGGGCAAATACGCAGTATTTT
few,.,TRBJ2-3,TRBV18,CASSPVVGTMPSDTQYF,TGTGCCAGCTCACCTGTCGTCGGGACAATGCCCTCTGATACGCAGTATTTT
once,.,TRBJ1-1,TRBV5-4,CASSRTANTEAFF,TGTGCCAGCAGCCGAACAGCGAACACTGAAGCTTTCTTT
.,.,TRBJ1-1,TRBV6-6,CASSYRARGTEAFF,TGTGCCAGCAGTTACCGGGCCCGGGGCACTGAAGCTTTCTTT
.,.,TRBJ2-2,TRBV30,CAWNRVAGELFF,TGTGCCTGGAACAGGGTGGCCGGGGAGCTGTTTTTT
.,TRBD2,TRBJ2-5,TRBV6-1,CASTGLAGAQETQYF,TGTGCCAGCACGGGACTAGCGGGTGCTCAAGAGACCCAGTACTTC
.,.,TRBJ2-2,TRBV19,CASSINPGNTGELFF,TGTGCCAGTAGTATAAACCCAGGGAACACCGGGGAGCTGTTTTTT
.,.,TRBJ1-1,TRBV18,CASSGPQGWDTEAFF,TGTGCCAGCTCGGGTCCACAGGGTTGGGACACTGAAGCTTTCTTT
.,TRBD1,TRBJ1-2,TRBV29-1,CSGYGTADNYGYTF,TGCAGCGGGTACGGGACAGCAGATAACTATGGCTACACCTTC
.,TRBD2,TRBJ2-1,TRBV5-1,CASSYIRTSGSKAEFF,TGCGCCAGCAGCTACATTAGGACTAGCGGTTCCAAGGCCGAGTTCTTC